The 14 T cell receptor beta chains reported below all come from one sample, sequenced in a study of cytomegalovirus exposure and HLA in healthy donors. The PCR contained 60 Vbeta and 13 Jbeta primers. Sequencing was performed with immunoSEQ multiplex PCR; in TCRdb, only in-frame clones are kept and a portion is missing. The sample carries fewer than 200,000 clones, approximately 84% recorded once. The sample was PBMCs. All receptors come from a girl under three years old in good health and CMV-seronegative.

The rearrangement links TRBV5-4 to TRBJ2-3, with D possibly TRBD2 on 6 matching bases. The CDR3 spans 15 residues. The ends were cut back, 5 bases at V and 1 base at J, with 14 bases in the middle. CDR1 and CDR2 from the germline V gene are SGHNT and YYREEE (reference sequence). This chain's CDR3 is CASRRKGLRTDTQYF. For the CDR3, the DNA is TGTGCCAGCAGACGCAAGGGACTCCGCACAGATACGCAGTATTTT.

The CDR3 sequence: CASSPGASGGAVVYEQYF. CDR3 bases: TGTGCCAGCAGCCCGGGGGCTAGCGGGGGGGCTGTGGTCTACGAGCAGTACTTC. The chain joins TRBV5-4 to TRBJ2-7; 12 bases agree with TRBD2. CDR1 and CDR2 (germline): SGHNT, YYREEE (reference sequence). Unmatched junction bases numbered 14, after V lost 4 bases and J lost 3 bases. This CDR3 is 18 amino acids long.

This chain joins TRBV7-9 and TRBJ2-7, with TRBD1 identical over 9 bases. The germline V gene has CDR1 SEHNR and CDR2 FQNEAQ (reference sequence). This CDR3 has 15 residues. V shed 5 bases and J 2 bases; nucleotides not matched to a gene: 7. The CDR3 coding sequence is TGTGCCAGCAGCGTACAGGGGGCGCTGACCTACGAGCAGTACTTC. Translating it yields CASSVQGALTYEQYF.

V is TRBV29-1 and J is TRBJ1-1; 7 bases line up with TRBD1. J was trimmed by 1 base and V by 1 base; bases with no gene match: 3. CDR3 length: 14 amino acids. Germline V gene data show CDR1 as SQVTM and CDR2 as ANQGSEA. The CDR3 loop is CSVEVKGANTEAFF. For the CDR3, the DNA is TGCAGCGTTGAAGTGAAGGGGGCGAACACTGAAGCTTTCTTT. Supplemented by reference TRBV29-1 and TRBJ1-1, the full variable domain reads SAVISQKPSRDICQRGTSLTIQCQVDSQVTMMFWYRQQPGQSLTLIATANQGSEATYESGFVIDKFPISRPNLTFSTLTVSNMSPEDSSIYLCSVEVKGANTEAFFGQGTRLTVV.

The genes are TRBV9 and TRBJ1-5; D gene ambiguous. This CDR3 contains 12 residues. The V end was cut by 7 bases, the J end by 4 bases, with 9 bases between. Per germline, CDR1 SGDLS and CDR2 YYNGEE. Here the CDR3 reads CASLPVNQPQHF. CDR3 bases: TGTGCCAGCCTCCCGGTTAATCAGCCCCAGCATTTT.

The chain recombines TRBV19 with TRBJ1-1; TRBD1 agrees at 7 bases. With V trimmed by 4 bases and J by 1 base, 9 bases remained unmatched. The germline CDR1 and CDR2 sequences are LNHDA and SQIVND (reference sequence). This CDR3 spans 16 amino acids. The CDR3 DNA sequence: TGTGCCAGTAGTAGGACGAAGGACAGGACGAACACTGAAGCTTTCTTT. It yields the protein CASSRTKDRTNTEAFF.

The V call is TRBV19, the J call TRBJ1-6; 7 nucleotides match TRBD1. The CDR3 covers 15 residues. The junction had 5 bases not matched to a gene; V was cut back by 6 bases and J by 3 bases. CDR1 LNHDA and CDR2 SQIVND come from the germline V gene (reference sequence). The CDR3 spells CASRTGTRYNSPLHF. The DNA for the CDR3 is TGTGCCAGTAGGACAGGGACCCGCTATAATTCACCCCTCCACTTT.

The rearrangement links TRBV7-9 to TRBJ1-2; TRBD1 is a possible D gene (5 bases). This CDR3 contains 16 residues. The V gene lost 4 bases and the J gene lost 2 bases, with 17 bases spanning the gap. Germline V gene lookup returns CDR1 SEHNR and CDR2 FQNEAQ (reference sequence). CDR3 protein: CASSSPWGDENYGYTF. Written as DNA, the CDR3 is TGTGCCAGCAGCTCCCCCTGGGGGGACGAAAACTATGGCTACACCTTC.

The chain is built from TRBV7-8 and TRBJ1-4; D uncertain. From germline, CDR1 is SGHVS and CDR2 FQNEAQ. The CDR3 is 16 amino acids. Deletions cut 0 bases from V and 6 bases from J, with 14 bases between. As DNA, the CDR3 is TGTGCCAGCAGCTTAGCCCGGGTTGTGTGGGATGAAAAACTGTTTTTT. Its protein product is CASSLARVVWDEKLFF.

The V and J genes are TRBV4-2 and TRBJ2-3; TRBD2 aligns across 9 bases. This CDR3 has 18 amino acids. The ends lost 0 bases at V and 4 bases at J; junction bases unmatched: 11. Germline V lookup: CDR1 LGHNA, CDR2 YNFKEQ. Here the CDR3 reads CASSQEALSAGGADTQYF. The CDR3 coding sequence is TGTGCCAGCAGCCAAGAGGCGTTGTCGGCGGGGGGGGCAGATACGCAGTATTTT.

The V gene is TRBV27, the J gene TRBJ1-4; 8 bases align to TRBD1. J gave up 8 bases and V 5 bases, and 4 bases lay outside the gene matches. Germline V gives CDR1 MNHEY, CDR2 SMNVEV (reference sequence). The CDR3 length is 13 residues. The CDR3 nucleotides read TGTGCCAGCAGTCACAGGGGGGGAGAAAAACTGTTTTTT. This sequence encodes CASSHRGGEKLFF.

This clone was counted a single time. The chain combines TRBV7-9 with TRBJ2-1; 12 nucleotides match TRBD2. The CDR3 is 18 residues long. V trimming: 5 bases; J trimming: 0 bases; junction bases outside the gene matches: 8. Germline V gives CDR1 SEHNR, CDR2 FQNEAQ (reference sequence). The CDR3 DNA sequence: TGTGCCAGCAGCCCACTAGCGGGAGGACGAAGCTCCTACAATGAGCAGTTCTTC. Amino acid sequence: CASSPLAGGRSSYNEQFF.

CDR3 in amino acids: CASTQDSSSYNEQFF. CDR3 bases: TGTGCCAGCACTCAGGACTCAAGCTCCTACAATGAGCAGTTCTTC. This chain uses TRBV6-4 with TRBJ2-1; a weak D match, TRBD2 (5 bases). Deletions cut 7 bases from V and 0 bases from J, with 13 bases between. Germline CDR1 reads MRHNA; CDR2 reads SNTAGT. The CDR3 is 15 amino acids.

The rearrangement uses TRBV25-1 and TRBJ1-5, with a weak D call TRBD1 (5 bases). The CDR3 consists of 16 residues. Germline CDR1 is MGHDK and CDR2 is SYGVNS. Trimming cost V 3 bases and J 2 bases, with 14 bases left between them. CDR3 DNA sequence: TGTGCCAGCAGTGATGGAGGGGTTCATGGCAATCAGCCCCAGCATTTT. This codes for CASSDGGVHGNQPQHF.